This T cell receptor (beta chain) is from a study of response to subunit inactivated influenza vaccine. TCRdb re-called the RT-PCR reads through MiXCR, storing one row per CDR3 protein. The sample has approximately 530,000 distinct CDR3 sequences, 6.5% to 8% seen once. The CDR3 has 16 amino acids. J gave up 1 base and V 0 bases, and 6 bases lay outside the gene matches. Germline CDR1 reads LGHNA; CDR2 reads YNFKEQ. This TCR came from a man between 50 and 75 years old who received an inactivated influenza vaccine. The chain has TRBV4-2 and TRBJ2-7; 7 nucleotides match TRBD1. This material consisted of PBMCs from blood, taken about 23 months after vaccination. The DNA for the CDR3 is TGTGCCAGCAGCCAAGAGGTCGCCAGGGGGTCCTACGAGCAGTACTTC. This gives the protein CASSQEVARGSYEQYF.